The source of this T cell receptor (beta chain) is a study of vaccination and CD4 T cells after COVID-19 (dated by TCRdb to 2022 to 2024). Looking at the study overall: SARS-CoV-2 positivity had been established in the convalescent patients by nasal swab PCR, and mild disease was recorded in under ten of these patients and severe disease in one. The convalescent cohort comprised six males and four females, including two Hispanic individuals, seven Caucasians, two Asians and one multiracial person. Participants received two doses of either the Pfizer-BioNTech BNT162b2 vaccine (n=8) or the Moderna mRNA-1273 vaccine (n=2). Post-COVID blood samples from convalescent patients were collected a median of roughly 100 days after diagnosis, with a range of 35 to 161 days. Post-vaccine blood samples were taken a median of approximately 76 days after the second vaccine dose, with a range of 14 to 241 days. For stimulating the cultures, overlapping spike peptide pools were used, derived from SARS-CoV-2 as well as from the common cold coronaviruses HCoV-NL63, HCoV-OC43 and HCoV-229E. In control cultures, a CEFX viral epitope pool was used as positive control, an HIV-1 Nef peptide pool was used as negative control, or no peptide was added. In ten to eleven COVID-19 convalescent patients and a few infection-naive healthy vaccine recipients, the spike-specific CD4+ TCR repertoire before mRNA vaccination was compared with the repertoire after mRNA vaccination. Study-level results and caveats: The median number of SARS-CoV-2-reactive clonotypes rose from 21 after infection to 38 after vaccination, but the change was not significant. Relatively few convalescent patients were included in the study, and early timepoints after natural infection were not analyzed. Of the vaccine-specific clones in convalescent patients, 304 of 307, or nearly all, reacted only to SARS-CoV-2 spike and did not cross-react with common cold coronaviruses. In convalescent patients, a median 86.3% of post-vaccine SARS-CoV-2-reactive clones were detected only after vaccination, suggesting vaccine-specific priming.

The CDR3 holds 14 amino acids from the cysteine to the phenylalanine. Solely the CDR3 DNA is kept, with 42 bases framed from the first base. V loses 1 base, J loses 7 bases, and the germline ends lie 13 bases apart. CDR1 and CDR2 are drawn from the germline V gene: MDHEN, SYDVKM. Library preparation employed PCR. TCR sequencing of DNA from cultured CD4+ T cells used the Oncomine TCR Beta short-read assay at the Johns Hopkins FTIC core. The QIAamp micro DNA kit was used to extract genomic DNA from the cultured CD4+ T cells. Oncomine TCR Beta libraries from cultured CD4+ T cells were pooled with unique dual indexes and sequenced on an Illumina iSeq 100. The published analysis was carried out like this. Non-productive sequences were removed, and CDR3s not starting with C, not ending with F or W, or shorter than 7 amino acids were discarded. Antigen-specific clonotypes were identified with the MANAFEST web application by comparing peptide-stimulated wells with reference and other culture wells. Positive clones required FDR below 0.05, an odds ratio above 5, and productive frequency above 0.1% in at least two of three replicate wells. Clonotypes that were significantly expanded in both SARS-CoV-2 spike wells and at least one common cold coronavirus spike condition were defined as cross-reactive. Using R version 3.6.1, CDR3 homology was evaluated through Levenshtein distances (stringdist) along with unrooted phylogenetic trees (ape). The public reads were quality trimmed at Q25 with fastp and then assembled into clones with MiXCR by TCRdb, keeping productive beta chains. Each entry merges the rows of one CDR3 protein and shows their most common DNA and genes. TCRdb assigned the V and J calls; the authors' analysis was not used. The sample yields about 25,000 distinct CDR3 sequences; 49% were counted once. 6.1% of the sample lies in the top ten.

The sample's treatment or condition label is to be understood as: approximately 9-day PBMC culture with coronavirus spike peptide pools or control peptides (ViraFEST assay). The study used the ViraFEST assay, which expanded antigen-specific T cells with peptide pools and then identified expanded clonotypes by TCR sequencing. The convalescent patients' positive SARS-CoV-2 PCR tests were from March to December 2020, which was before the Alpha, Beta and Delta variants emerged in the United States. PBMCs were cultured at 1.5 million to 2 million per well in IMDM supplemented with approximately 5.3% human AB serum and about 10 IU/ml IL-2, with around 10 ug/ml peptide pools added. On days 3 and 7, half of the culture medium was replaced with fresh IL-2-containing medium. CD4+ T cells were isolated after approximately 10 days of culture through negative selection using the EasySep CD4+ T cell isolation kit. Ficoll-Paque Plus gradient centrifugation was used to isolate PBMCs from whole blood, and the isolated PBMCs were then either used fresh or cryopreserved at -140C. Each culture condition was generally run in triplicate wells.

Note on this clonotype: This receptor's antigen is unknown. Per-base qualities were not stored, and no clone one base away is much larger.

The TCR sequence derives from a human donor who had recovered from COVID-19. Recombination connected TRBV28 to TRBJ1-2; the D gene identity is not certain. The sequenced material came from CD4+ T cells from blood, cultured in vitro. Here is the DNA: TGTGCCAGCAGTTTATTGAAAATCCCGGGTGGCTACACCTTC. This sequence encodes CASSLLKIPGGYTF.